A single sample is the source of the 4 T cell receptor beta chains below, sequenced in a study of blood T cell repertoires in COVID-19. TCRdb's copy holds only in-frame clones and misses some; the assay was immunoSEQ multiplex PCR. The sample has over 120,000 clones, roughly 89% seen once. The sequenced material came from peripheral blood. All receptors derive from a man between 60 and 75 years old with active or convalescent COVID-19.

The J gene is TRBJ2-1, the V gene TRBV27, with 10 bases lining up with TRBD2. CDR1 is MNHEY, CDR2 SMNVEV, per germline (reference sequence). After removal of 3 bases from V and 6 bases from J, the junction contained 11 bases not matched to a gene. CDR3 length: 17 amino acids. The CDR3 protein is CASSFPPSGRGLNEQFF. The DNA of the CDR3 is TGTGCCAGCAGTTTCCCCCCAAGCGGGAGGGGGCTCAATGAGCAGTTCTTC.

This chain connects TRBV9 to TRBJ2-7; 8 nucleotides align to TRBD2. V shed 0 bases and J 5 bases; nucleotides not matched to a gene: 10. The CDR3 consists of 16 residues. The germline V gene has CDR1 SGDLS and CDR2 YYNGEE. In nucleotides, the CDR3 is TGTGCCAGCAGCGTAGCGGGAGGGCCGCGGGATAACGAGCAGTACTTC. Translating it yields CASSVAGGPRDNEQYF.

The genes are TRBV10-3 and TRBJ1-5; perhaps TRBD1 as D (5 bases). The germline V gene has CDR1 ENHRY and CDR2 SYGVKD. V gave up 2 bases and J gave up 2 bases, with 10 bases separating them. The CDR3 sequence is 15 residues long. Written as DNA, the CDR3 is TGTGCCATCAGTGAGGGGGCGCGTGGCAATCAGCCCCAGCATTTT. This encodes CAISEGARGNQPQHF.

The rearrangement links TRBV6-5 to TRBJ1-2; 7 bases agree with TRBD1. With V trimmed by 4 bases and J by 3 bases, 5 bases remained unmatched. The length of the CDR3 is 14 residues. CDR1 and CDR2 (germline): MNHEY, SVGAGI. The CDR3 here is CASSWGTVDYGYTF. The CDR3 region has the DNA TGTGCCAGCAGTTGGGGGACAGTCGACTATGGCTACACCTTC.